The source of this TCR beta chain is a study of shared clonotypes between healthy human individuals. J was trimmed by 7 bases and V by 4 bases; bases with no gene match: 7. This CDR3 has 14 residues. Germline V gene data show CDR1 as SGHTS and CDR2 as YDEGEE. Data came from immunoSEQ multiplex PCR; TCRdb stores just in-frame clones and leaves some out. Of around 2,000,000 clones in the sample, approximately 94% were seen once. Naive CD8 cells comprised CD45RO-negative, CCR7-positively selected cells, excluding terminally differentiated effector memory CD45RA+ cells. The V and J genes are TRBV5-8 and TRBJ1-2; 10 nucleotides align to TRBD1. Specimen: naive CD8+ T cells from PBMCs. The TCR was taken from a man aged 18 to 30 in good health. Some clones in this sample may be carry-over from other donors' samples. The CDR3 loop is CASSTGQGVSGYTF. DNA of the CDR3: TGTGCCAGCAGCACCGGACAGGGGGTGTCTGGCTACACCTTC.